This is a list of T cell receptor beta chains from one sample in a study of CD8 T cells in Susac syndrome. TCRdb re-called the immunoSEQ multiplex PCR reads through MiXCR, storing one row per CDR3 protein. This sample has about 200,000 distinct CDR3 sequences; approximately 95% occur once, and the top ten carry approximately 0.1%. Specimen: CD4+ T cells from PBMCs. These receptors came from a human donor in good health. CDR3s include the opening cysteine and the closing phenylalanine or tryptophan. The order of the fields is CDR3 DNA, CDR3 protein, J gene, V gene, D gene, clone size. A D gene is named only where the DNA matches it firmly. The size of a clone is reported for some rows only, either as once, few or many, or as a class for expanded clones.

DNA: TGTGCCACCAGCAGGGGAGGACTAGGACCGAGCTCCTACAATGAGCAGTTCTTC
CDR3: CATSRGGLGPSSYNEQFF
J: TRBJ2-1
V: TRBV15
D: TRBD2
size: .

DNA: TGTGCCAGCAGCGCACGGGACAGCCATCAGCCCCAGCATTTT
CDR3: CASSARDSHQPQHF
J: TRBJ1-5
V: TRBV9
D: TRBD1
size: .

DNA: TGTGCCAGCAGCTTCACTAGGGACAATGAGCAGTTCTTC
CDR3: CASSFTRDNEQFF
J: TRBJ2-1
V: TRBV11-2
D: .
size: .

DNA: TGTGCCACCAGTGATTTGGGAGCTCAGCCCCAGCATTTT
CDR3: CATSDLGAQPQHF
J: TRBJ1-5
V: TRBV24-1
D: .
size: .

DNA: TGCAGTGCCTGGACTAGCGGGGGCCTGGGAGATACGCAGTATTTT
CDR3: CSAWTSGGLGDTQYF
J: TRBJ2-3
V: TRBV20-1
D: TRBD2
size: .

DNA: TGCAGCGTTTTGTGGCAGAGCTCCTACGAGCAGTACTTC
CDR3: CSVLWQSSYEQYF
J: TRBJ2-7
V: TRBV29-1
D: .
size: .

DNA: TGTGCCAGCGGGATGGACGACGGGTATGAGCAGTTCTTC
CDR3: CASGMDDGYEQFF
J: TRBJ2-1
V: TRBV6-4
D: .
size: .

DNA: TGTGCCAGCAGTTATGACGGGGCCGAGACCCAGTACTTC
CDR3: CASSYDGAETQYF
J: TRBJ2-5
V: TRBV6-5
D: .
size: .

DNA: TGCGCCAGCAGGAGACGCCAGGGGAACACTGAAGCTTTCTTT
CDR3: CASRRRQGNTEAFF
J: TRBJ1-1
V: TRBV23-1
D: .
size: .

DNA: TGTGCCAGCAGTTTAGATGGACATAGCTACACCTTC
CDR3: CASSLDGHSYTF
J: TRBJ1-2
V: TRBV28
D: .
size: .

DNA: TGTGCCAGCAGCTTCGCTGGAGGAGAGCAGTTCTTC
CDR3: CASSFAGGEQFF
J: TRBJ2-1
V: TRBV7-9
D: .
size: .

DNA: TGTGCCAGCAATGCCGGGACAGGGGCTGGTGAGCAGTTCTTC
CDR3: CASNAGTGAGEQFF
J: TRBJ2-1
V: TRBV6-5
D: TRBD1
size: .

DNA: TGTGCCAGCAGCTATGACAGGGAAGGGGGCTACACCTTC
CDR3: CASSYDREGGYTF
J: TRBJ1-2
V: TRBV27
D: TRBD1
size: .

DNA: TGTGCCAGCAGTGAAGAAAGGGCCTATGGCTACACCTTC
CDR3: CASSEERAYGYTF
J: TRBJ1-2
V: TRBV6-1
D: .
size: .

DNA: TGCGCCAGCAGCCAATCCCGGGCGAACACTGAAGCTTTCTTT
CDR3: CASSQSRANTEAFF
J: TRBJ1-1
V: TRBV4-3
D: .
size: .

DNA: TGTGCCAGCTCACCAGACCCACTGAACACTGAAGCTTTCTTT
CDR3: CASSPDPLNTEAFF
J: TRBJ1-1
V: TRBV18
D: .
size: once

DNA: TGCAGTGCTTTTCAGACAGGGGGTAGAGAGACCCAGTACTTC
CDR3: CSAFQTGGRETQYF
J: TRBJ2-5
V: TRBV20-1
D: TRBD1
size: .

DNA: TGCAGTGCTAGGGCTAGCGGGGGGGTGGAGACCCAGTACTTC
CDR3: CSARASGGVETQYF
J: TRBJ2-5
V: TRBV20-1
D: TRBD2
size: .

DNA: TGTGCCTGGAGCCAAGAGGGGATGAACACTGAAGCTTTCTTT
CDR3: CAWSQEGMNTEAFF
J: TRBJ1-1
V: TRBV30
D: .
size: once

DNA: TGTGCCAGCAGTGGGGATTTCACTGAAGCTTTCTTT
CDR3: CASSGDFTEAFF
J: TRBJ1-1
V: TRBV12-3/TRBV12-4
D: .
size: .

DNA: TGTGCCAGCAGTTCAGGGGACAATGAGCAGTTCTTC
CDR3: CASSSGDNEQFF
J: TRBJ2-1
V: TRBV12-3/TRBV12-4
D: .
size: few

DNA: TGTGCCAGCAGCTTAAACGGGGGGACCATAGGGGAGCAGTTCTTC
CDR3: CASSLNGGTIGEQFF
J: TRBJ2-1
V: TRBV7-8
D: TRBD2
size: .

DNA: TGTGCCAGCGGGACAGCCCCATACAATGAGCAGTTCTTC
CDR3: CASGTAPYNEQFF
J: TRBJ2-1
V: TRBV28
D: TRBD1
size: once

DNA: TGTGCCAGCAGCCAAGCATCTCGGGTGCAGCCCCAGCATTTT
CDR3: CASSQASRVQPQHF
J: TRBJ1-5
V: TRBV3-1
D: .
size: once

DNA: TGTGCCAGCAGCCGCGTTAGGGGACCGAGCTATGGCTACACCTTC
CDR3: CASSRVRGPSYGYTF
J: TRBJ1-2
V: TRBV7-8
D: .
size: .

DNA: TGCGCCAGCAGCCCGCGGACAGGGGATCAAGAGACCCAGTACTTC
CDR3: CASSPRTGDQETQYF
J: TRBJ2-5
V: TRBV5-1
D: TRBD1
size: .

DNA: TGTGCCAGCAGCACTAGAGGGACCGGGGAGCTGTTTTTT
CDR3: CASSTRGTGELFF
J: TRBJ2-2
V: TRBV2
D: .
size: .

DNA: TGCAGTGCCGTACCCCGGGACTGGCCCTACGAGCAGTACTTC
CDR3: CSAVPRDWPYEQYF
J: TRBJ2-7
V: TRBV20-1
D: .
size: .

DNA: TGTGCCACCAGTGATCCCGGGGTAAGCAATCAGCCCCAGCATTTT
CDR3: CATSDPGVSNQPQHF
J: TRBJ1-5
V: TRBV24-1
D: .
size: .